The clone carrying this T cell receptor beta chain was detected only a few times. This sample was included in a study of post-analysis software for immune sequencing data. Presence of unique molecular identifiers characterized the TCR beta cDNA libraries. The source material, 1 to 10 million T cells, gave rise to approximately 520,000 cDNA molecules. MiXCR, run by TCRdb on the PCR reads, gives a single entry per CDR3 protein. The repertoire holds more than 500,000 distinct CDR3 sequences, under 40% seen once, with 4.5% to 7.5% in the top ten. Sequencing was done on a sample of blood. This TCR came from a girl under 18 with multiple sclerosis.

DNA for the CDR3: TGTGCCAGCAGCTCGGGCCCGGGACAGTATAATCAGCCCCAGCATTTT. It encodes CASSSGPGQYNQPQHF. This chain connects TRBV7-2 to TRBJ1-5; 7 bases fit TRBD1. The CDR3 loop spans 16 amino acids. Germline V gene data show CDR1 as SGHTA and CDR2 as FQGNSA. Trimming took 4 bases from V and 4 from J; bases not matched to a gene: 10.